This TCR beta chain is from a study of T cells in Graves' hyperthyroidism and ophthalmopathy. The CDR3 regions of TCR beta were amplified from RNA transcripts. The HTBI primer set was used in a first-round RT-PCR of the TCR CDR3. One entry per CDR3 protein, called by TCRdb with MiXCR from the multiplex PCR reads. Among 640,000 or so distinct CDR3 sequences listed, approximately 15% were seen once. Between the trimmed V and J ends, which lost 8 bases and 1 base, there was a span of 11 bases. This CDR3 contains 13 residues. Regarding this clonotype: No antigen is known for it.

Ophthalmopathy patients all had a Clinical Activity Score of at least 3, a NOSPECS grade of at least 4 and disease under 3 months old. Diagnoses used clinical symptoms, serum thyroxine and TRAb, thyroid ultrasound and orbital computed tomography. From more than 8 ml of fresh peripheral blood, PBMCs were isolated. Whole-study findings and limits: Expanded thyroid clonotypes (above 0.001) were mostly also found in blood.

This sequence was found in a woman aged 40 to 55 with Graves' ophthalmopathy. Sequenced: blood. This chain connects TRBV12-3 or TRBV12-4 to TRBJ1-1; D not resolved. CDR3 nucleotide sequence: TGTGCCAGCGGCCCTTCAAAGAACACTGAAGCTTTCTTT. As protein: CASGPSKNTEAFF.